Listed below are T cell receptor beta chains from one sample, sequenced in a study of blood T cell repertoires in COVID-19. Sequencing used immunoSEQ multiplex PCR; TCRdb keeps in-frame clones, though not all of them. The sample has fewer than 200,000 clones; 85% to 95% are singletons. Sequencing input: peripheral blood. The receptors come from a woman between 45 and 65 years old with acute or convalescent COVID-19. CDR3s include the opening cysteine and the closing phenylalanine or tryptophan. The D gene is left open where the match is weak. Part of the rows lack a size; the others show once, few, many or a class for expanded clones.

D gene,clone size,V gene,J gene,CDR3 DNA,CDR3 protein
-,-,TRBV28,TRBJ2-3,TGTGCCAGCAGTTCCCCCCGGGAAAACAACCCAGATACGCAGTATTTT,CASSSPRENNPDTQYF
TRBD1,-,TRBV3-1/TRBV3-2,TRBJ1-6,TGTGCCAGCAGCCAGAGGACAGGGAGCTCCTATAATTCACCCCTCCACTTT,CASSQRTGSSYNSPLHF
-,once,TRBV4-1,TRBJ2-7,TGCGCCAGCAGCTTTCTCCTCGGTTCCTCCTACGAGCAGTACTTC,CASSFLLGSSYEQYF
TRBD2,-,TRBV10-3,TRBJ2-1,TGTGCCATCAGTGAGTCCGGGACTAGCGGGAGACGAAGATACAATGAGCAGTTCTTC,CAISESGTSGRRRYNEQFF
-,-,TRBV28,TRBJ2-2,TGTGCCAGCAGTGCCAATACAGGTTCCAACACCGGGGAGCTGTTTTTT,CASSANTGSNTGELFF
-,-,TRBV28,TRBJ1-4,TGTGCCAGCAGTTCCCCCGGGGGGCTCAATGAAAAACTGTTTTTT,CASSSPGGLNEKLFF
TRBD1,-,TRBV2,TRBJ1-1,TGTGCCAGCAGTAGGGCTCTGGGACAGGGAAGAACTGAAGCTTTCTTT,CASSRALGQGRTEAFF
-,once,TRBV4-3,TRBJ1-4,TGCGCCAGCAGCCAAGGATTTCGGGAAAAACTGTTTTTT,CASSQGFREKLFF
-,-,TRBV14,TRBJ1-1,TGTGCCAGCAGCAGAACAGATAGGGGCACTGAAGCTTTCTTT,CASSRTDRGTEAFF
TRBD1,-,TRBV7-3,TRBJ2-5,TGTGCCAGCAGGATTACCCGGGACAGTCAAGAGACCCAGTACTTC,CASRITRDSQETQYF
TRBD2,-,TRBV15,TRBJ2-1,TGTGCCACCAGCGGGCTAGCGGGGGGAGGTGAGCAGTTCTTC,CATSGLAGGGEQFF
TRBD2,once,TRBV5-6,TRBJ2-5,TGTGCCAGCAGCTCTTCAACTAGCGGGGGTTATCAAGAGACCCAGTACTTC,CASSSSTSGGYQETQYF
-,-,TRBV7-3,TRBJ1-1,TGTGCCAGCAGCTTAACGGGGGGACTCCGTGCGAACACTGAAGCTTTCTTT,CASSLTGGLRANTEAFF
TRBD2,-,TRBV12-5,TRBJ2-5,TGTGCTAGTGGTTTGACCCACGGAGCGGGAGTCATAGGGGAGACCCAGTACTTC,CASGLTHGAGVIGETQYF
-,few,TRBV6-2/TRBV6-3,TRBJ2-3,TGTGCCAGCAGTTATGGACAGATCACAGATACGCAGTATTTT,CASSYGQITDTQYF
TRBD1,-,TRBV18,TRBJ1-2,TGTGCCAGCTCACCAACAGGGGGCGATGGCTACACCTTC,CASSPTGGDGYTF
-,-,TRBV5-6,TRBJ2-6,TGTGCCAGCAGCTTAGGAACAGGCCTCTCTGGGGCCAACGTCCTGACTTTC,CASSLGTGLSGANVLTF
TRBD1,-,TRBV6-5,TRBJ1-1,TGTGCCAGCAGTTGGGACAGGGACGGGAACACTGAAGCTTTCTTT,CASSWDRDGNTEAFF
-,-,TRBV6-1,TRBJ1-1,TGTGCCAGCAGTGAACTCTGGCGACTATATGAAGCTTTCTTT,CASSELWRLYEAFF
-,few,TRBV5-6,TRBJ1-6,TGTGCCAGCAGCGTATATAGTTCGTCACCCCTCCACTTT,CASSVYSSSPLHF
-,-,TRBV3-1/TRBV3-2,TRBJ1-3,TGTGCCAGCAGCCCAGGGAACACCATATATTTT,CASSPGNTIYF
-,-,TRBV6-5,TRBJ2-1,TGTGCCAGCAGCCTCAGCTCCTACAATGAGCAGTTCTTC,CASSLSSYNEQFF
TRBD1,-,TRBV7-8,TRBJ1-1,TGTGCCAGCAGCACCCGACAGGGAAGCAAAATGAACACTGAAGCTTTCTTT,CASSTRQGSKMNTEAFF
TRBD1,-,TRBV11-3,TRBJ2-7,TGTGCCAGCAGCCCCGGGGACAGGGCGAACGAGCAGTACTTC,CASSPGDRANEQYF
-,-,TRBV9,TRBJ2-1,TGTGCCAGCAGCGTAGAGGGGGTCACAAACAATGAGCAGTTCTTC,CASSVEGVTNNEQFF
-,-,TRBV7-9,TRBJ2-7,TGTGCCAGCAGCTTAGGAGGGATGCTGGCCTACGAGCAGTACTTC,CASSLGGMLAYEQYF
TRBD2,-,TRBV19,TRBJ2-2,TGTGCCAGTAGACGCCCGGGACTAGATGTCGGGGAGCTGTTTTTT,CASRRPGLDVGELFF
-,-,TRBV5-1,TRBJ2-5,TGCGCCAGCAGCCCGGACTCCGGGACGGGGGTTGGGGCCCAGTACTTC,CASSPDSGTGVGAQYF
-,-,TRBV7-9,TRBJ2-5,TGTGCCAGCAGCCTCCAACGAACTAAACACGCGACCCAGTACTTC,CASSLQRTKHATQYF
-,-,TRBV7-2,TRBJ2-2,TGTGCCAGCAGTCCTTATGTATCGGGTACCGGGGAGCTGTTTTTT,CASSPYVSGTGELFF
-,-,TRBV24-1,TRBJ2-1,TGTGCCACCGAAGGGGCTTACAATGAGCAGTTCTTC,CATEGAYNEQFF
-,-,TRBV5-6,TRBJ1-6,TGTGCCAGCTCTCCCTTAGGAGGCGAGAAGAATTCACCCCTCCACTTT,CASSPLGGEKNSPLHF
-,-,TRBV5-5,TRBJ2-7,TGTGCCAGCAGCTTGTCCGGGGGCTACGAGCAGTACTTC,CASSLSGGYEQYF
-,-,TRBV5-4,TRBJ2-2,TGTGCCAGCACCTCACAGGAAACGACCGGGGAGCTGTTTTTT,CASTSQETTGELFF
-,-,TRBV24-1,TRBJ1-4,TGTGCCACCAGTGCCGGGGGTTTGACTAATGAAAAACTGTTTTTT,CATSAGGLTNEKLFF
TRBD1,-,TRBV7-9,TRBJ2-7,TGTGCCAGCAGCGCGGGACAGGGAGTATACGAGCAGTACTTC,CASSAGQGVYEQYF
TRBD1,-,TRBV6-2/TRBV6-3,TRBJ1-1,TGTGCCAGCAGTGCCCTCCCGGGACAGGGGGTTGCTGAAGCTTTCTTT,CASSALPGQGVAEAFF
TRBD2,-,TRBV28,TRBJ2-1,TGTGCCAGCAGTCAAGGACTAGCTCAAACGAGTGAGCAGTTCTTC,CASSQGLAQTSEQFF
TRBD1,-,TRBV10-3,TRBJ2-1,TGTGCCATCAGGCCGGGACAGGGGGTAGATGAGCAGTTCTTC,CAIRPGQGVDEQFF
TRBD1,-,TRBV10-3,TRBJ1-1,TGTGCCATCAACCGACAGGGATACACTGAAGCTTTCTTT,CAINRQGYTEAFF
-,-,TRBV10-3,TRBJ1-2,TGTGCCACCCCAAGCGAGGGGGTTGGCTACACCTTC,CATPSEGVGYTF
TRBD1,-,TRBV3-1/TRBV3-2,TRBJ1-2,TGTGCCAGCAGCCAAGAGCAGGGGGCAGGTGGCTACACCTTC,CASSQEQGAGGYTF
TRBD1,-,TRBV3-1/TRBV3-2,TRBJ1-1,TGTGCCAGCACCCTAGGACAGGTGAACACTGAAGCTTTCTTT,CASTLGQVNTEAFF
TRBD2,-,TRBV7-3,TRBJ2-1,TGTGCCAGCAGCTCTCTAGCGGGATCCTACAATGAGCAGTTCTTC,CASSSLAGSYNEQFF